The 10 T cell receptor beta chains given below trace back to one sample, sequenced in a study of vaccination and CD4 T cells after COVID-19. Their cognate antigens are unknown. The treatment: approximately nine-day PBMC culture with coronavirus spike peptide pools or control peptides (ViraFEST assay). At the Johns Hopkins FTIC core, DNA taken from cultured CD4+ T cells was sequenced by way of the Oncomine TCR Beta short-read assay. From the PCR reads, TCRdb called clonotypes with MiXCR, one entry per CDR3 protein. The profile shows about 20,000 distinct CDR3 sequences, approximately 52% of them singletons. The sequenced sample was CD4+ T cells from blood, cultured in vitro. Receptor source: a human donor who had recovered from COVID-19.

The CDR3 DNA is TGCAGTGCTAGAGATGGAACACGACCTAACTATGGCTACACCTTC. Amino acid sequence: CSARDGTRPNYGYTF. V is TRBV20-1 and J is TRBJ1-2; no clear D. CDR1 is DFQATT, CDR2 SNEGSKA, per germline (reference sequence). This CDR3 comprises 15 residues. Deletions cut 0 bases from V and 0 bases from J, with 11 bases between.

The sample holds a few counts of this clonotype. The chain has TRBV6-1 and TRBJ1-2; 7 positions match TRBD1. Germline V gene data show CDR1 as MNHNS and CDR2 as SASEGT. The CDR3 has 12 amino acids. The V gene end was trimmed by 7 bases and the J gene end by 6 bases; junction bases not matched to a gene: 5. In DNA form, the CDR3 reads TGTGCCAGCATGGTGGGACAGAATGGCTACACCTTC. Its protein product is CASMVGQNGYTF.

The chain has TRBV6-1 and TRBJ1-2; no definite D call. Trimming removed 11 bases at V and 4 bases at J, with 17 bases between. Germline CDR1 MNHNS, CDR2 SASEGT. The CDR3 extends over 13 amino acids. The CDR3 region is CASKGEGGYGYTF. The CDR3 DNA sequence: TGTGCCTCCAAAGGCGAGGGAGGCTATGGCTACACCTTC.

The CDR3 loop reads CASSRGQGFDQPQHF. The CDR3 coding sequence is TGTGCCAGCAGCCGGGGACAGGGTTTTGATCAGCCCCAGCATTTT. The gene calls are TRBV7-2 and TRBJ1-5; 9 positions match TRBD1. Per the germline V gene, CDR1 is SGHTA and CDR2 is FQGNSA. The CDR3 is 15 amino acids. V was pared by 5 bases and J by 5 bases, with 7 bases of the junction left unmatched.

The chain joins TRBV7-2 to TRBJ2-3; D call uncertain. From germline, CDR1 is SGHTA and CDR2 FQGNSA. V gave up 4 bases and J gave up 3 bases, with 11 bases separating them. This CDR3 has 14 residues. CDR3 nucleotide sequence: TGTGCCAGCAGCTCCTACATGGAAACAGATACGCAGTATTTT. Amino acid sequence: CASSSYMETDTQYF.

V is TRBV27 and J is TRBJ2-5; maybe TRBD1 (6 bases). CDR3 length equals 15 residues. The ends were cut back, 3 bases at V and 4 bases at J, with 15 bases in the middle. In germline, CDR1 is MNHEY, CDR2 SMNVEV (reference sequence). CDR3 region: CASSLQTGLRETQYF. The CDR3 DNA sequence: TGTGCCAGCAGTTTGCAAACAGGGTTGAGAGAGACCCAGTACTTC.

This sequence joins TRBV6-2 or TRBV6-3 and TRBJ2-3; no clear D. The CDR3 spans 13 residues. In germline, CDR1 is MNHEY, CDR2 SVGEGT. V lost 0 bases to trimming and J lost 8 bases, with 9 bases between them. CDR3 protein: CASSYSRDGTQYF. The CDR3 DNA reads as TGTGCCAGCAGTTACTCGAGAGATGGTACGCAGTATTTT.

This clonotype appeared a few times. The J gene is TRBJ2-2, the V gene TRBV7-2; D remains ambiguous. Between the trimmed V and J ends, which lost 4 bases and 6 bases, there was a span of 9 bases. Germline lookup yields CDR1 SGHTA and CDR2 FQGNSA. This CDR3 comprises 13 residues. CDR3 nucleotide sequence: TGTGCCAGCAGCTCGACGTGGTCCGGGGAGCTGTTTTTT. Its translation: CASSSTWSGELFF. The whole variable domain, filled in from reference TRBV7-2 and TRBJ2-2, reads GAGVSQSPSNKVTEKGKDVELRCDPISGHTALYWYRQSLGQGLEFLIYFQGNSAPDKSGLPSDRFSAERTGGSVSTLTIQRTQQEDSAVYLCASSSTWSGELFFGEGSRLTVL.

The rearrangement joins TRBV30 to TRBJ1-2; TRBD1 matches at 7 bases. Germline V lookup: CDR1 GTSNPN, CDR2 SVGIG (reference sequence). After removal of 3 bases from V and 5 bases from J, the junction contained 6 bases not matched to a gene. There are 13 residues in the CDR3. CDR3 sequence (DNA): TGTGCCTGGAGCATGGACAGGATTTATGGCTACACCTTC. It translates to CAWSMDRIYGYTF.

V and J are TRBV20-1 and TRBJ2-5; 9 bases map to TRBD1. The germline V gene has CDR1 DFQATT and CDR2 SNEGSKA (reference sequence). CDR3 length equals 14 residues. Trimming removed 5 bases from V and 3 bases from J; junction bases left unmatched: 7. This CDR3 reads CSALSGTGKETQYF. CDR3 nucleotides: TGCAGTGCTCTCTCTGGGACAGGGAAAGAGACCCAGTACTTC.